The 30 T cell receptor beta chains below all came from one sample that was sequenced in a study of neoadjuvant nivolumab and ipilimumab in lung cancer. Sequenced by immunoSEQ multiplex PCR; TCRdb stores in-frame clones only, minus some. The sample has 26,000 or so clones; approximately 80% are singletons. Sample: peripheral blood, taken before neoadjuvant nivolumab, alone or with ipilimumab. These receptors were taken from an adult with non-small cell lung cancer.

This clone was observed a single time. CDR3: CASSSIRVGEQFF. CDR3 nucleotide sequence: TGCGCCAGCAGCTCGATACGGGTGGGTGAGCAGTTCTTC. This rearrangement joins TRBV10-1 to TRBJ2-1; D is unresolved. The CDR3 length is 13 residues. Trimming left V 6 bases short and J 9 bases short, with 15 bases between. The germline V gene encodes CDR1 WNHNN and CDR2 SYGVQD (reference sequence).

This clone was detected a few times. The chain joins TRBV7-2 to TRBJ1-6, with D unresolved. The V gene's germline CDR1 is SGHTA and CDR2 FQGNSA. The CDR3 has 15 amino acids. V shed 1 base and J shed 11 bases, with 15 bases lying between them. The CDR3 loop is CASSLDSGGLTPLHF. The CDR3 DNA reads TGTGCCAGCAGCTTAGATTCCGGTGGTCTTACACCCCTCCACTTT.

The rearrangement uses TRBV6-5 and TRBJ1-3; 10 nucleotides match TRBD1. Germline loops: CDR1 MNHEY, CDR2 SVGAGI. The CDR3 totals 15 residues. Trimming removed 5 bases from V and 2 bases from J; junction bases left unmatched: 3. The CDR3 nucleotides are TGTGCCAGCAGTCGACAGGGGGCGGCTGGAAACACCATATATTTT. Its translation: CASSRQGAAGNTIYF.

This clone was counted a single time. The chain is built from TRBV5-4 and TRBJ2-2; the match to TRBD1 covers 8 bases. The CDR3 covers 16 residues. Germline loops: CDR1 SGHNT, CDR2 YYREEE (reference sequence). The junction had 6 bases not matched to a gene; V was cut back by 3 bases and J by 2 bases. The CDR3 loop reads CASSSGTGANTGELFF. For the CDR3, the DNA is TGTGCCAGCAGCTCAGGGACAGGCGCCAACACCGGGGAGCTGTTTTTT.

CDR3 sequence (DNA): TGTGCCAGCTCACCACCCAGGGCGGGAACCGGGGAGCTGTTTTTT. It specifies CASSPPRAGTGELFF. The chain has TRBV18 and TRBJ2-2; D possibly corresponds to TRBD2 (6 bases). CDR1 is KGHSH, CDR2 LQKENI, per germline. This CDR3 comprises 15 residues. Trimming removed 0 bases at V and 5 bases at J, with 10 bases between.

The chain uses TRBV4-1 and TRBJ2-3, with 9 nucleotides matching TRBD2. The V segment lost 1 base and the J segment 5 bases; nucleotides outside the gene matches: 10. The CDR3 covers 17 residues. Germline CDR1 is MGHRA and CDR2 is YSYEKL. The CDR3: CASSQGGIAGVQDTQYF. Written as DNA, the CDR3 is TGCGCCAGCAGCCAAGGTGGTATAGCGGGGGTACAAGATACGCAGTATTTT.

The rearrangement links TRBV5-1 to TRBJ2-7, with 8 nucleotides matching TRBD1. V lost 6 bases, J lost 4 bases, and 9 bases stayed unmatched. Looked up from germline, CDR1 is SGHRS and CDR2 is YFSETQ. This CDR3 is built from 14 residues. The CDR3 DNA follows: TGCGCCAGCAATGTAGGACAGGGCGTGTACGAGCAGTACTTC. This codes for CASNVGQGVYEQYF.

In this sample, this clone turned up a few times. The CDR3 region is CATSSRAAHNEQFF. DNA of the CDR3: TGTGCCACCAGCAGTAGGGCGGCACACAATGAGCAGTTCTTC. The chain employs TRBV15 and TRBJ2-1, with D unresolved. Germline-derived CDR1 and CDR2 are LNHNV and YYDKDF (reference sequence). With 3 bases removed from V and 5 bases from J, the gap between germline ends came to 11 bases. This CDR3 is 14 amino acids long. Using reference TRBV15 and TRBJ2-1 for the parts outside the CDR3, the full variable domain is DAMVIQNPRYQVTQFGKPVTLSCSQTLNHNVMYWYQQKSSQAPKLLFHYYDKDFNNEADTPDNFQSRRPNTSFCFLDIRSPGLGDTAMYLCATSSRAAHNEQFFGPGTRLTVL.

The chain joins TRBV18 to TRBJ1-1; D might be TRBD1 (5 bases). The V gene lost 5 bases and the J gene lost 2 bases, with 9 bases spanning the gap. The CDR3 runs to 13 residues. Looked up from germline, CDR1 is KGHSH and CDR2 is LQKENI. CDR3 coding DNA: TGTGCCAGCTCAAAGGGGAGCAACACTGAAGCTTTCTTT. Residues: CASSKGSNTEAFF. The full variable domain, rest sourced from reference TRBV18 and TRBJ1-1, is NAGVMQNPRHLVRRRGQEARLRCSPMKGHSHVYWYRQLPEEGLKFMVYLQKENIIDESGMPKERFSAEFPKEGPSILRIQQVVRGDSAAYFCASSKGSNTEAFFGQGTRLTVV.

This clone showed up just a few times. The chain carries TRBV2 and TRBJ1-2; D call uncertain. CDR3 size: 13 residues. V was shortened by 10 bases and J by 10 bases, with 22 bases between the two germline ends. Germline-derived CDR1 and CDR2 are SNHLY and FYNNEI. The CDR3 loop is CATLPLPRISYTF. CDR3 nucleotides: TGTGCCACCTTACCCCTCCCTCGAATATCCTACACCTTC. Drawing the rest from reference TRBV2 and TRBJ1-2, the complete variable domain is EPEVTQTPSHQVTQMGQEVILRCVPISNHLYFYWYRQILGQKVEFLVSFYNNEISEKSEIFDDQFSVERPDGSNFTLKIRSTKLEDSAMYFCATLPLPRISYTFGSGTRLTVV.

J is TRBJ1-1 and V is TRBV19; maybe TRBD1 (5 bases). The V gene's germline CDR1 is LNHDA and CDR2 SQIVND (reference sequence). The V gene lost 3 bases and the J gene lost 0 bases, with 8 bases spanning the gap. There are 14 residues in the CDR3. The CDR3 coding sequence is TGTGCCAGTAGTATCGGGGGGGTGAACACTGAAGCTTTCTTT. Residues: CASSIGGVNTEAFF.

This CDR3 is CASSYGGGSRADTQYF. CDR3 DNA: TGTGCCAGCAGTTACGGCGGGGGGTCGCGGGCAGATACGCAGTATTTT. This chain joins TRBV6-6 and TRBJ2-3; 8 bases fit TRBD2. The V and J ends lost 2 bases and 4 bases, in that order; junction bases with no gene match: 8. The CDR3 has 16 amino acids. Germline CDR1 is MNHNY and CDR2 is SVGAGI (reference sequence).

This clone turned up a few times. The V call is TRBV9, the J call TRBJ1-3, with 7 bases identical to TRBD1. Germline V CDR1 and CDR2: SGDLS, YYNGEE. This CDR3 spans 15 amino acids. V lost 4 bases and J lost 4; bases outside the gene matches: 8. The CDR3 sequence: CASSLKDRDGNTIYF. CDR3 coding DNA: TGTGCCAGCAGCTTAAAAGACAGGGACGGAAACACCATATATTTT.

This clone showed up just a few times. This chain uses TRBV29-1 with TRBJ1-2; D is undetermined. V lost 3 bases to trimming and J lost 6 bases, with 8 bases between them. The CDR3 spans 11 residues. Germline CDR1 is SQVTM and CDR2 is ANQGSEA. Written as DNA, the CDR3 is TGCAGCGTTGATTCGGTGGATGGCTACACCTTC. The encoded protein is CSVDSVDGYTF.

The chain combines TRBV11-2 with TRBJ2-3; 9 bases match TRBD1. After removal of 5 bases from V and 0 bases from J, the junction contained 3 bases not matched to a gene. Germline values: CDR1 SGHAT, CDR2 FQNNGV. The CDR3 consists of 15 residues. DNA of the CDR3: TGTGCCAGCAGCACGACAGGGGGAAGCACAGATACGCAGTATTTT. This sequence encodes CASSTTGGSTDTQYF. The full variable domain, rest sourced from reference TRBV11-2 and TRBJ2-3, is EAGVAQSPRYKIIEKRQSVAFWCNPISGHATLYWYQQILGQGPKLLIQFQNNGVVDDSQLPKDRFSAERLKGVDSTLKIQPAKLEDSAVYLCASSTTGGSTDTQYFGPGTRLTVL.

J is TRBJ2-2 and V is TRBV5-1; D not certain. CDR3 length equals 16 residues. CDR1 is SGHRS, CDR2 YFSETQ, per germline. The germline V and J ends were trimmed by 0 bases and 3 bases, with 12 bases remaining between them. The CDR3 protein is CASSLVRNADTGELFF. The CDR3 bases are TGCGCCAGCAGCTTGGTTCGAAACGCGGACACCGGGGAGCTGTTTTTT.

The CDR3 here is CASSLVQGASGGELFF. The CDR3 bases are TGCGCCAGCAGCTTGGTACAGGGGGCAAGTGGCGGGGAGCTGTTTTTT. The chain uses TRBV5-1 and TRBJ2-2; the match to TRBD1 covers 9 bases. Germline V gene lookup returns CDR1 SGHRS and CDR2 YFSETQ. V lost 0 bases to trimming and J lost 7 bases; unmatched junction nucleotides: 7. The CDR3 consists of 16 residues. The whole variable domain, filled in from reference TRBV5-1 and TRBJ2-2, reads KAGVTQTPRYLIKTRGQQVTLSCSPISGHRSVSWYQQTPGQGLQFLFEYFSETQRNKGNFPGRFSGRQFSNSRSEMNVSTLELGDSALYLCASSLVQGASGGELFFGEGSRLTVL.

This chain uses TRBV10-3 with TRBJ2-1, with unresolved D. Germline assignment: CDR1 ENHRY and CDR2 SYGVKD. The CDR3 runs 13 residues. V was cut by 3 bases and J by 12 bases, with 15 bases left in between. As DNA, the CDR3 is TGTGCCATCAGTGATAGTAACGCAGACTTGCAGTTCTTC. It is translated as CAISDSNADLQFF.

V and J are TRBV29-1 and TRBJ2-3, with D possibly called TRBD1 or TRBD2 (5 bases each). V shed 6 bases and J shed 6 bases, with 10 bases lying between them. CDR3 length: 11 amino acids. Germline CDR1 reads SQVTM; CDR2 reads ANQGSEA. CDR3 coding DNA: TGCAGCGTCCCGGGGCACGATACGCAGTATTTT. Residues: CSVPGHDTQYF.

The J gene is TRBJ2-3, the V gene TRBV7-2; D gene unclear. V dropped 5 bases and J dropped 2 bases, with 14 bases sitting between them. The V gene's germline CDR1 is SGHTA and CDR2 FQGNSA. The CDR3 extends over 15 amino acids. In DNA form, the CDR3 reads TGTGCCAGCAGCACCCGGACCACCTCCACAGATACGCAGTATTTT. Protein sequence: CASSTRTTSTDTQYF.

The CDR3 coding sequence is TGTGCCAGCAGCGCCGGACAGGGACACGGGGAGCTGTTTTTT. Translating it yields CASSAGQGHGELFF. The chain couples TRBV9 to TRBJ2-2; 8 nucleotides agree with TRBD1. J lost 7 bases, V lost 3 bases, and 5 bases had no gene match. This CDR3 spans 14 amino acids. From germline, CDR1 is SGDLS and CDR2 YYNGEE.

This chain connects TRBV19 to TRBJ1-4, with D uncertain. The length of the CDR3 is 12 residues. Trimming cost V 5 bases and J 7 bases, with 8 bases left between them. Germline lookup yields CDR1 LNHDA and CDR2 SQIVND (reference sequence). This chain's CDR3 is CASSAWSEKLFF. The CDR3 DNA is TGTGCCAGTAGTGCCTGGAGTGAAAAACTGTTTTTT.

The rearrangement links TRBV5-1 to TRBJ1-5; D is uncertain. Germline V gene sequence: CDR1 SGHRS, CDR2 YFSETQ. Deletions cut 0 bases from V and 1 base from J, with 8 bases between. The CDR3 consists of 15 residues. Written as DNA, the CDR3 is TGCGCCAGCAGCTTGGTGGGAGCAAGCAATCAGCCCCAGCATTTT. Its translation is CASSLVGASNQPQHF.

The J gene is TRBJ2-2, the V gene TRBV4-2; no definite D call. The CDR3 loop spans 12 amino acids. Trimming removed 3 bases from V and 6 bases from J, with 5 bases in between. Germline CDR1 reads LGHNA; CDR2 reads YNFKEQ. CDR3 sequence (DNA): TGTGCCAGCAGCCACCCGCCCGGGGAGCTGTTTTTT. This sequence encodes CASSHPPGELFF.

The chain is built from TRBV7-2 and TRBJ2-1; 7 bases agree with TRBD2. With 6 bases clipped from V and 7 bases from J, the junction kept 6 bases outside the gene matches. CDR3 length equals 13 residues. Germline V gene sequence: CDR1 SGHTA, CDR2 FQGNSA. Here the CDR3 reads CASRREFGNEQFF. DNA for the CDR3: TGTGCCAGCAGGCGGGAGTTTGGTAATGAGCAGTTCTTC.

V usage is TRBV19 and J usage is TRBJ2-7, with D perhaps matching TRBD2 (6 bases). The V end lost 1 base, the J end lost 2 bases, and 12 bases lay between the germline ends. CDR3 length: 15 residues. The germline gives CDR1 LNHDA, CDR2 SQIVND (reference sequence). Written as DNA, the CDR3 is TGTGCCAGTAGTATAGGGGGGGACTCAACCTACGAGCAGTACTTC. Protein sequence: CASSIGGDSTYEQYF.

This chain links TRBV25-1 with TRBJ2-7; no clear D. The CDR3 sequence is 12 residues long. Trimming took off 3 bases at V and 4 bases at J, with 7 bases between the two ends. The germline V gene has CDR1 MGHDK and CDR2 SYGVNS. CDR3 residues: CASSDRIYEQYF. The CDR3 DNA follows: TGTGCCAGCAGTGATCGGATTTACGAGCAGTACTTC.

A single count supports this clone. The chain combines TRBV7-8 with TRBJ1-1, with D tentatively TRBD1 (6 bases). Germline CDR1 reads SGHVS; CDR2 reads FQNEAQ. The ends were cut back, 5 bases at V and 4 bases at J, with 14 bases in the middle. There are 14 residues in the CDR3. The DNA of the CDR3 is TGTGCCAGCAGCCTGACCAGGGGTCGCACTGAAGCTTTCTTT. It codes for CASSLTRGRTEAFF.

This clone was observed a handful of times. The chain uses TRBV29-1 and TRBJ1-2; D might be TRBD1 (5 bases). The CDR3 consists of 17 residues. The V end lost 2 bases, the J end lost 4 bases, and 23 bases lay between the germline ends. Germline V gene sequence: CDR1 SQVTM, CDR2 ANQGSEA. The CDR3 DNA reads TGCAGCGTTGAATTCGGGCAGGGAAGTAGGGTTAGCTATGGCTACACCTTC. Translated, it gives CSVEFGQGSRVSYGYTF.

Only a few counts were recorded for this clone. The chain is built from TRBV11-2 and TRBJ2-7, with a weak D call TRBD2 (5 bases). V lost 4 bases and J lost 7, with 14 bases in between. This CDR3 has 13 amino acids. Germline assignment: CDR1 SGHAT and CDR2 FQNNGV. CDR3 DNA: TGTGCCAGCAGCTATGAGAGGGTCGGGGAGCAGTACTTC. Translation gives CASSYERVGEQYF.